Sequencing of this T cell receptor (beta chain) was carried out in a study of regulatory T cells in long-lasting Graves disease. Library construction for TCR beta used iRepertoire HTBI primers and Arm-PCR of CDR3 regions. One entry per CDR3 protein, called by TCRdb with MiXCR from the multiplex PCR reads. The sample yields about 660,000 distinct CDR3 sequences, approximately 29% seen once. A word on this clonotype: Its antigen is not identified.

Study results and limitations: A reduction in accuracy may have resulted from the small sample size. Preferential use of TRBV28, TRBJ1-2 and TRBJ2-5 was seen in persistent disease.

As for time point: persistent/refractory GD, antithyroid drugs over 5 years with positive TRAb. Extracted RNA from PBMCs served as the source of the TCR library. American Thyroid Association guidelines served as the basis for diagnosing Graves' disease. Patients were enrolled at an endocrinology department in Xi'an, China. J lost 4 bases, V lost 5 bases, and 10 bases had no gene match. Germline V gene sequence: CDR1 SGHAT, CDR2 FQNNGV. The CDR3 is 17 amino acids. Sequencing used peripheral blood mononuclear cells (PBMCs), obtained when the disease was refractory, from a patient treated with antithyroid drugs. The J gene is TRBJ2-1, the V gene TRBV11-2; TRBD2 agrees at 11 bases. This receptor was identified in a female donor with Graves disease. CDR3 loop: CASSLVGLAAQYNEQFF. Written as DNA, the CDR3 is TGTGCCAGCAGCCTAGTGGGACTAGCGGCCCAATACAATGAGCAGTTCTTC.